These 25 T cell receptor beta chains were all obtained from the same sample, sequenced in a study of cytomegalovirus exposure and HLA in healthy donors. The repertoire was sequenced with immunoSEQ multiplex PCR; TCRdb's copy has only in-frame clones and lacks some. The sample holds about 64,000 clones; 85% to 95% are singletons and the top ten take roughly 6%. The sample consisted of PBMCs. These TCRs come from a woman in her late teens or twenties in good health and CMV-seropositive.

V usage is TRBV14 and J usage is TRBJ2-3; weak D call: TRBD2 (6 bases). Deletions cut 3 bases from V and 6 bases from J, with 16 bases between. This CDR3 has 15 amino acids. CDR1 and CDR2 from the germline V gene are SGHDN and FVKESK. DNA for the CDR3: TGTGCCAGCAGCCACGGACTACGTGCTTGGGATACGCAGTATTTT. Its translation is CASSHGLRAWDTQYF.

This clone appeared a few times. This chain links TRBV4-3 with TRBJ2-3, with 8 bases matching TRBD2. From germline, CDR1 is LGHNA and CDR2 YSLEER. This CDR3 region has 16 residues. Trimming took 4 bases from V and 1 from J; bases not matched to a gene: 7. The CDR3 DNA is TGCGCCAGCAGCCGAGACGGGGGGGAGGGCACAGATACGCAGTATTTT. This translates into CASSRDGGEGTDTQYF.

This sequence joins TRBV27 and TRBJ2-7; 8 bases fit TRBD2. The CDR3 is 14 residues long. CDR1 is MNHEY and CDR2 is SMNVEV in the germline V gene (reference sequence). Trimming at V came to 3 bases and at J to 5 bases, leaving 6 bases not matched to a gene. The CDR3 spells CASSFSAGDDEQYF. The CDR3 DNA reads as TGTGCCAGCAGTTTTTCAGCGGGAGACGACGAGCAGTACTTC.

The chain is built from TRBV9 and TRBJ2-7, with 12 bases aligning to TRBD2. V trimming: 3 bases; J trimming: 3 bases; junction bases outside the gene matches: 4. CDR3 size: 15 residues. The germline gives CDR1 SGDLS, CDR2 YYNGEE. CDR3 sequence (DNA): TGTGCCAGCAGCGCGGGACTAGCGGGTGTCTACGAGCAGTACTTC. Translated, it gives CASSAGLAGVYEQYF. Variable domain in full (rest from reference TRBV9 and TRBJ2-7): DSGVTQTPKHLITATGQRVTLRCSPRSGDLSVYWYQQSLDQGLQFLIQYYNGEERAKGNILERFSAQQFPDLHSELNLSSLELGDSALYFCASSAGLAGVYEQYFGPGTRLTVT.

The rearrangement links TRBV7-2 to TRBJ2-5; 8 positions match TRBD2. This CDR3 is built from 13 residues. CDR1 and CDR2 (germline): SGHTA, FQGNSA. The V and J ends lost 8 bases and 2 bases, in that order; junction bases with no gene match: 4. CDR3 protein: CASRERGQETQYF. Here the CDR3 DNA reads TGTGCCAGCCGGGAGCGGGGGCAAGAGACCCAGTACTTC.

V usage is TRBV20-1 and J usage is TRBJ2-5; D unresolved. The better agreement between TRBJ2-7 and the DNA end casts doubt on the J call. CDR3 length: 11 amino acids. CDR1 is DFQATT and CDR2 is SNEGSKA in the germline V gene (reference sequence). The CDR3 nucleotides read TGCAGTGCTACCTCAAGTTACGAGCAGTACTTC. Protein: CSATSSYEQYF.

This chain links TRBV25-1 with TRBJ2-3; the D gene is possibly TRBD1 (5 bases). Germline assignment: CDR1 MGHDK and CDR2 SYGVNS. Between the trimmed V and J ends, which lost 5 bases and 3 bases, there was a span of 15 bases. This CDR3 region has 15 residues. CDR3 coding DNA: TGTGCCAGCAGTTCCCGGACACCACGGACAGATACGCAGTATTTT. This gives the protein CASSSRTPRTDTQYF.

The chain has TRBV18 and TRBJ2-2; D is possibly TRBD2 (5 bases). In germline, CDR1 is KGHSH, CDR2 LQKENI. There are 18 residues in the CDR3. V dropped 4 bases and J dropped 4 bases, with 22 bases sitting between them. Here the CDR3 DNA reads TGTGCCAGCTCACTCACCCCGCGGTCGGGGTCCATCACCGGGGAGCTGTTTTTT. Protein product: CASSLTPRSGSITGELFF.

This clone is categorized as medium-sized. This chain links TRBV25-1 with TRBJ1-5; weak D call: TRBD1 (6 bases). Trimming cost V 3 bases and J 3 bases, with 9 bases left between them. The CDR3 is 14 amino acids. CDR1 is MGHDK and CDR2 is SYGVNS in the germline V gene. CDR3 protein: CASSDQGNNQPQHF. As DNA, the CDR3 is TGTGCCAGCAGTGACCAGGGGAACAATCAGCCCCAGCATTTT. The variable domain in full, completed from reference TRBV25-1 and TRBJ1-5, reads EADIYQTPRYLVIGTGKKITLECSQTMGHDKMYWYQQDPGMELHLIHYSYGVNSTEKGDLSSESTVSRIRTEHFPLTLESARPSHTSQYLCASSDQGNNQPQHFGDGTRLSIL.

The chain carries TRBV6-5 and TRBJ1-4; 9 positions match TRBD1. Germline V gene sequence: CDR1 MNHEY, CDR2 SVGAGI. V trimming: 6 bases; J trimming: 7 bases; junction bases outside the gene matches: 9. The CDR3 length is 15 residues. DNA of the CDR3: TGTGCCAGCAGCGGACTGGGACAGGGAAGTGAAAAACTGTTTTTT. Translated: CASSGLGQGSEKLFF.

The gene calls are TRBV29-1 and TRBJ1-2, with D uncertain. Germline values: CDR1 SQVTM, CDR2 ANQGSEA. Trimming removed 4 bases at V and 8 bases at J, with 14 bases between. The CDR3 runs to 12 residues. The CDR3 here is CSVGPTTEGYTF. The CDR3 nucleotides read TGCAGCGTTGGACCGACAACCGAGGGCTACACCTTC.

The V and J genes are TRBV11-2 and TRBJ2-1, with 13 bases aligning to TRBD2. The CDR3 length is 15 residues. Looked up from germline, CDR1 is SGHAT and CDR2 is FQNNGV. V dropped 3 bases and J dropped 9; count of bases not matched to a gene: 5. CDR3 nucleotides: TGTGCCAGCAGCTTGGGACTAGCGGGAAGGGGTGAGCAGTTCTTC. Residues: CASSLGLAGRGEQFF. The variable domain in full, completed from reference TRBV11-2 and TRBJ2-1, reads EAGVAQSPRYKIIEKRQSVAFWCNPISGHATLYWYQQILGQGPKLLIQFQNNGVVDDSQLPKDRFSAERLKGVDSTLKIQPAKLEDSAVYLCASSLGLAGRGEQFFGPGTRLTVL.

The genes are TRBV7-9 and TRBJ2-7, with TRBD2 matching over 8 bases. The V gene's germline CDR1 is SEHNR and CDR2 FQNEAQ (reference sequence). The CDR3 loop spans 15 amino acids. V dropped 4 bases and J dropped 4; count of bases not matched to a gene: 9. The DNA of the CDR3 is TGTGCCAGCAGCTCCGACACTAGCGGAGAGTACGAGCAGTACTTC. As protein: CASSSDTSGEYEQYF.

The gene calls are TRBV30 and TRBJ2-1, with 10 bases identical to TRBD2. This CDR3 has 15 residues. J was trimmed by 7 bases and V by 3 bases; bases with no gene match: 9. Per germline, CDR1 GTSNPN and CDR2 SVGIG (reference sequence). As DNA, the CDR3 is TGTGCCTGGAGCAGGATAGCGGGGGGTCGAAATGAGCAGTTCTTC. The encoded protein is CAWSRIAGGRNEQFF.

The chain combines TRBV5-1 with TRBJ1-1, with TRBD1 matching 9 bases. Germline CDR1 SGHRS, CDR2 YFSETQ. Trimming took 2 bases from V and 3 from J; bases not matched to a gene: 2. The CDR3 has 14 residues. CDR3 in DNA: TGCGCCAGCAGCTTAACAGGGGGCCACACTGAAGCTTTCTTT. It is translated as CASSLTGGHTEAFF.

The chain carries TRBV28 and TRBJ2-3, with TRBD2 matching over 7 bases. Germline trimming cut 8 bases from V and 5 bases from J; bases unmatched to any gene: 22. Germline V gene data show CDR1 as MDHEN and CDR2 as SYDVKM. The CDR3 has 18 amino acids. CDR3 bases: TGTGCCAGCGTCCCACCCCAAGCGGGAACGGACCCACGAGATACGCAGTATTTT. Residues: CASVPPQAGTDPRDTQYF. The whole variable domain, filled in from reference TRBV28 and TRBJ2-3, reads DVKVTQSSRYLVKRTGEKVFLECVQDMDHENMFWYRQDPGLGLRLIYFSYDVKMKEKGDIPEGYSVSREKKERFSLILESASTNQTSMYLCASVPPQAGTDPRDTQYFGPGTRLTVL.

CDR3 amino acids: CASSYSSGYTF. As DNA, the CDR3 is TGTGCCAGCAGTTACTCGAGTGGCTACACCTTC. The chain links TRBV6-5 to TRBJ1-2, with D hard to call. Looked up from germline, CDR1 is MNHEY and CDR2 is SVGAGI. CDR3 size: 11 residues. V was pared by 0 bases and J by 7 bases, with 3 bases between.

The gene calls are TRBV7-9 and TRBJ2-5; no reliable D call. This CDR3 is 11 amino acids long. Per germline, CDR1 SEHNR and CDR2 FQNEAQ (reference sequence). V was trimmed by 5 bases and J by 3 bases, leaving 4 bases between them. CDR3 nucleotide sequence: TGTGCCAGCAGCCCTAAAGAGACCCAGTACTTC. This translates into CASSPKETQYF.

The chain recombines TRBV4-1 with TRBJ1-6; 9 bases are a match to TRBD1. Germline V gene lookup returns CDR1 MGHRA and CDR2 YSYEKL. V shed 3 bases, J shed 10 bases, and the junction held 7 bases outside the gene matches. The CDR3 extends over 15 amino acids. The CDR3 coding sequence is TGCGCCAGCAGCCAGGGTGACAGGGGGTACTCACCCCTCCACTTT. This gives the protein CASSQGDRGYSPLHF.

V and J are TRBV5-4 and TRBJ2-7, with 14 bases matching TRBD2. V was clipped by 5 bases and J by 3 bases; unmatched bases: 4. This CDR3 comprises 15 residues. CDR1 SGHNT and CDR2 YYREEE come from the germline V gene (reference sequence). The CDR3 coding sequence is TGTGCCAGCAGGACTGGGACTAGCGGGAGCTACGAGCAGTACTTC. Translated, it gives CASRTGTSGSYEQYF.

The chain combines TRBV5-1 with TRBJ2-1; 10 nucleotides agree with TRBD2. The CDR3 runs to 16 residues. The germline V gene encodes CDR1 SGHRS and CDR2 YFSETQ. V lost 4 bases, J lost 2 bases, and 6 bases stayed unmatched. CDR3 in amino acids: CASSSSGRNTYNEQFF. The CDR3 DNA reads TGCGCCAGCAGCAGTAGCGGGAGGAACACCTACAATGAGCAGTTCTTC.

This clone was recorded once. The rearrangement links TRBV7-2 to TRBJ2-3; perhaps TRBD1 as D (6 bases). Per the germline V gene, CDR1 is SGHTA and CDR2 is FQGNSA. V lost 7 bases to trimming and J lost 1 base, with 9 bases between them. The CDR3 totals 13 residues. The CDR3: CASIKGGTDTQYF. In DNA form, the CDR3 reads TGTGCCAGCATCAAGGGGGGCACAGATACGCAGTATTTT.

This chain connects TRBV4-3 to TRBJ2-1; 9 bases align to TRBD1. The CDR3 runs to 14 residues. Trimming cost V 3 bases and J 10 bases; bases outside gene matches: 7. In germline, CDR1 is LGHNA, CDR2 YSLEER. The CDR3 nucleotides read TGCGCCAGCAGCCAGGACAGGGGCATTTTGGAGCAGTTCTTC. This encodes CASSQDRGILEQFF.

The J gene is TRBJ2-1, the V gene TRBV7-8; TRBD2 agrees at 9 bases. CDR1 and CDR2 from the germline V gene are SGHVS and FQNEAQ. J was trimmed by 6 bases and V by 1 base; bases with no gene match: 10. This CDR3 comprises 17 residues. The CDR3 loop reads CASSLGRGLAGRNEQFF. CDR3 nucleotides: TGTGCCAGCAGCTTAGGGCGGGGGCTAGCGGGGCGCAATGAGCAGTTCTTC.

The chain employs TRBV9 and TRBJ2-6, with a tentative D call TRBD2 (5 bases). V lost 7 bases and J lost 5, with 22 bases in between. The CDR3 runs to 17 residues. CDR1 SGDLS and CDR2 YYNGEE come from the germline V gene. The CDR3, as DNA: TGTGCCAGCGCCTGGAGGTACAAACAAAGTCGGGCCAACGTCCTGACTTTC. It yields the protein CASAWRYKQSRANVLTF. Looking up the rest from reference TRBV9 and TRBJ2-6 gives the full variable domain: DSGVTQTPKHLITATGQRVTLRCSPRSGDLSVYWYQQSLDQGLQFLIQYYNGEERAKGNILERFSAQQFPDLHSELNLSSLELGDSALYFCASAWRYKQSRANVLTFGAGSRLTVL.